These 22 T cell receptor beta chains came from one sample sequenced in a study of shared clonotypes between healthy human individuals. Only in-frame clones appear in the TCRdb table, and some are missing; sequencing was by immunoSEQ multiplex PCR. This sample carries about 490,000 clones, 81% of them seen once, and the ten largest clones take roughly an eighth. The sequenced material came from PBMCs. The source of these receptors is a woman in her thirties or forties in good health. Some clones in this sample may be carry-over from other donors' samples.

This chain uses TRBV28 with TRBJ2-2; 11 nucleotides align to TRBD2. Germline V lookup: CDR1 MDHEN, CDR2 SYDVKM. The CDR3 sequence is 15 residues long. The V segment lost 5 bases and the J segment 9 bases; nucleotides outside the gene matches: 8. The CDR3 loop is CASSPGLAAPRELFF. CDR3 bases: TGTGCCAGCAGTCCGGGACTAGCGGCTCCCCGGGAGCTGTTTTTT. The whole variable domain, remainder taken from reference TRBV28 and TRBJ2-2, is DVKVTQSSRYLVKRTGEKVFLECVQDMDHENMFWYRQDPGLGLRLIYFSYDVKMKEKGDIPEGYSVSREKKERFSLILESASTNQTSMYLCASSPGLAAPRELFFGEGSRLTVL.

The chain carries TRBV7-9 and TRBJ2-2; the D call may be TRBD1 or TRBD2 (6 bases each). The CDR3 runs 14 residues. V dropped 3 bases and J dropped 6 bases, with 11 bases sitting between them. Germline V gene sequence: CDR1 SEHNR, CDR2 FQNEAQ (reference sequence). CDR3 DNA sequence: TGTGCCAGCAGCTTCGCCGGGGGCTCCGGGGAGCTGTTTTTT. Translated, it gives CASSFAGGSGELFF.

The chain uses TRBV9 and TRBJ2-5, with D perhaps TRBD2 (6 bases). Trimming shortened V by 0 bases and J by 4 bases, and 16 bases separated the two germline ends. CDR1 and CDR2 (germline): SGDLS, YYNGEE. The CDR3 sequence is 16 residues long. Written as DNA, the CDR3 is TGTGCCAGCAGCGTAGGGAATAGCGGACCTCCAGAGACCCAGTACTTC. Its translation is CASSVGNSGPPETQYF.

The V gene is TRBV7-3, the J gene TRBJ2-7; D may match TRBD1 or TRBD2 (6 bases each). The CDR3 runs to 12 residues. V lost 4 bases and J lost 6, with 10 bases in between. Germline loops: CDR1 SGHTA, CDR2 FQGTGA. The CDR3 region has the DNA TGTGCCAGCAGCTCCGGGGGCCGCGAGCAGTACTTC. Its translation: CASSSGGREQYF.

On this clone: This is likely an artifact of a read error, given a far larger clone one base away. At the DNA level, this CDR3 is encoded by other sequences in the same sample as well. The chain carries TRBV7-2 and TRBJ2-7; D ambiguous. This CDR3 has 13 amino acids. Germline CDR1 and CDR2: SGHTA and FQGNSA. The DNA of the CDR3 is TGTGCCAGCAGCTTTGCGGCTCCCTACGAGCAGTACTTT. It specifies CASSFAAPYEQYF.

The V call is TRBV28, the J call TRBJ2-5, with D tentatively TRBD2 (7 bases). The CDR3 length is 16 residues. Trimming removed 2 bases from V and 0 bases from J, with 13 bases in between. Germline assignment: CDR1 MDHEN and CDR2 SYDVKM. CDR3 nucleotides: TGTGCCAGCAGTTTAGGGGAGGGGGAGTACCAAGAGACCCAGTACTTC. Its protein is CASSLGEGEYQETQYF.

Points on this clone: A far larger clone is only one base removed, so a read error is likely. The sample carries other DNA sequences with the same CDR3. This chain uses TRBV5-1 with TRBJ1-1, with D perhaps TRBD1 (5 bases). Germline V gives CDR1 SGHRS, CDR2 YFSETQ. V lost 6 bases and J lost 2, with 17 bases in between. This CDR3 region has 15 residues. The chain's CDR3 is CASTLGGLVNTEAFF. CDR3 nucleotide sequence: TGCGCCAGCACCCTGGGGGGGTTGGTAAACACTGAAGCTTTCTTT.

The V gene is TRBV6-6, the J gene TRBJ1-5; a weak D match, TRBD1 (6 bases). Trimming removed 2 bases at V and 7 bases at J, with 15 bases between. Germline V gives CDR1 MNHNY, CDR2 SVGAGI (reference sequence). CDR3 length: 15 residues. The CDR3 DNA is TGTGCCAGCAGTTACCAGCTGGGGGCGGGCCAGCCCCAGCATTTT. Protein: CASSYQLGAGQPQHF.

CDR3 loop: CATSRDRLTGNTIYF. The CDR3 DNA sequence: TGTGCCACCAGCAGAGATCGACTCACTGGAAACACCATATATTTT. The V gene is TRBV15, the J gene TRBJ1-3; D is undetermined. CDR1 LNHNV and CDR2 YYDKDF come from the germline V gene (reference sequence). This CDR3 has 15 residues. The V end lost 0 bases, the J end lost 2 bases, and 8 bases lay between the germline ends.

The genes are TRBV18 and TRBJ2-5; perhaps TRBD1 as D (6 bases). CDR3 length: 17 amino acids. Deletions cut 6 bases from V and 3 bases from J, with 23 bases between. Germline lookup yields CDR1 KGHSH and CDR2 LQKENI. The CDR3 region is CASSRPPGTEGEETQYF. The CDR3, as DNA: TGTGCCAGCTCGCGGCCTCCGGGAACAGAGGGGGAAGAGACCCAGTACTTC.

V is TRBV6-5 and J is TRBJ2-2, with TRBD2 as a possible D gene (5 bases). V shed 7 bases and J shed 5 bases, with 14 bases lying between them. Germline V gives CDR1 MNHEY, CDR2 SVGAGI. The CDR3 runs to 14 residues. In DNA form, the CDR3 reads TGTGCCAGCACATTGGCTCAGCGGACCGGGGAGCTGTTTTTT. This encodes CASTLAQRTGELFF.

The chain recombines TRBV27 with TRBJ1-2, with D possibly TRBD1 on 5 matching bases. CDR3 length: 15 residues. Trimming took 5 bases from V and 4 from J, leaving 17 bases between them. From germline, CDR1 is MNHEY and CDR2 SMNVEV (reference sequence). For the CDR3, the DNA is TGTGCCAGCAGTCCTACCCGACAGCCAACCTATGGCTACACCTTC. Translated, it gives CASSPTRQPTYGYTF.

Points on this clone: Given a far larger clone just one base away, this is likely a sequencing read error. The rearrangement joins TRBV29-1 to TRBJ2-3; 10 bases map to TRBD1. There are 15 residues in the CDR3. Germline lookup yields CDR1 SQVTM and CDR2 ANQGSEA. The J segment lost 6 bases and the V segment lost 2 bases, leaving 8 bases of the junction unmatched. The CDR3 sequence is CSVERGTGVSDTQYF. CDR3 in DNA: TGCAGCGTTGAAAGGGGGACAGGGGTTTCGGATACGCAGTATTTT.

The J gene is TRBJ1-1, the V gene TRBV5-1, with unresolved D. CDR1 is SGHRS and CDR2 is YFSETQ in the germline V gene. The CDR3 has 17 amino acids. Trimming cost V 0 bases and J 0 bases, with 15 bases left between them. DNA of the CDR3: TGCGCCAGCAGCTTGGGAGGCTCGGATTGGATGAACACTGAAGCTTTCTTT. Its protein product is CASSLGGSDWMNTEAFF.

Here the CDR3 DNA reads TGTGCCAGCAGACCCTCCTCGTCCGGAAAACTGTTTTTT. Residues: CASRPSSSGKLFF. V is TRBV7-9 and J is TRBJ1-4; no reliable D call. Germline V gives CDR1 SEHNR, CDR2 FQNEAQ (reference sequence). This CDR3 is built from 13 residues. V lost 6 bases and J 10 bases, leaving 15 bases between the germline ends.

For this clone: A far larger clone is a single base away, which makes a read error likely. This chain joins TRBV11-3 and TRBJ2-5; 8 bases are a match to TRBD1. The last part of the DNA fits TRBJ2-7 better; the J call may be wrong. This CDR3 has 13 residues. CDR1 is SGHNT, CDR2 YENEEA, per germline. The CDR3 DNA is TGTGCCAGCAGCCAGGGACAGGACTACGAGCAGTACTTC. As protein: CASSQGQDYEQYF.

A remark on this clone: Since a far larger clone is one base different, this is likely a read error. Other nucleotide sequences from this sample produce the same CDR3. The chain joins TRBV6-5 to TRBJ2-7; TRBD2 agrees at 13 bases. V shed 6 bases, J shed 5 bases, and the junction held 7 bases outside the gene matches. The germline gives CDR1 MNHEY, CDR2 SVGAGI. This CDR3 has 15 amino acids. CDR3 coding DNA: TGTGCCAGCAGCCCTGGACTAGCGGGAGTTCACGAGCAGTACTTC. Protein sequence: CASSPGLAGVHEQYF.

The CDR3 protein is CASSPAGALSETQYF. Here the CDR3 DNA reads TGCGCCAGCAGCCCAGCCGGGGCGCTGTCAGAGACCCAGTACTTC. The chain carries TRBV5-1 and TRBJ2-5; the D call may be TRBD1 or TRBD2 (5 bases each). This CDR3 spans 15 amino acids. Germline CDR1 is SGHRS and CDR2 is YFSETQ. V was cut by 4 bases and J by 4 bases, with 17 bases left in between.

This clone appeared once. The chain employs TRBV7-8 and TRBJ1-3; D is ambiguous. Germline lookup yields CDR1 SGHVS and CDR2 FQNEAQ. This CDR3 spans 16 amino acids. V lost 1 base and J lost 0, with 10 bases in between. Here the CDR3 DNA reads TGTGCCAGCAGCTTAGACTCGCAGGACTCTGGAAACACCATATATTTT. Its translation: CASSLDSQDSGNTIYF.

The chain combines TRBV21-1 with TRBJ2-2; the listed D gene, TRBD2, was not tested against the DNA. TRBV21-1 represents a pseudogene. There are 16 residues in the CDR3. The CDR3: CASSPTVEANTGELFF. CDR3 nucleotides: TGTGCCAGCAGTCCCACGGTGGAGGCGAACACCGGGGAGCTGTTTTTT.

There are a few counts of this clone. The chain combines TRBV27 with TRBJ2-3, with TRBD2 identical over 7 bases. This CDR3 spans 16 amino acids. Trimming at V came to 2 bases and at J to 2 bases, leaving 7 bases not matched to a gene. Germline values: CDR1 MNHEY, CDR2 SMNVEV (reference sequence). The CDR3 is CASSLTPSGITDTQYF. The CDR3 DNA reads TGTGCCAGCAGTTTAACGCCTAGCGGCATCACAGATACGCAGTATTTT.

The chain recombines TRBV10-3 with TRBJ2-6; a possible D gene is TRBD1 (6 bases). V gave up 6 bases and J gave up 4 bases, with 10 bases separating them. The CDR3 totals 14 residues. In germline, CDR1 is ENHRY, CDR2 SYGVKD. The CDR3 DNA reads TGTGCCATCAGGGGACAACTCGGGGCCAACGTCCTGACTTTC. This encodes CAIRGQLGANVLTF.